The clone carrying this T cell receptor beta chain turned up a few times. PCR was performed a second time for about 7 to 12 cycles using a sample-barcoded 5' primer and a J-beta primer mix. TCRdb analysed the 5' RACE reads with MiXCR anew, one entry per CDR3 protein. The data hold hundreds of thousands of distinct CDR3 sequences, with roughly 26% observed a single time. This sample is part of a study of blood T cells in healthy people across ages. The junction had 7 bases not matched to a gene; V was cut back by 4 bases and J by 6 bases. This CDR3 is 14 amino acids long. Germline loops: CDR1 SEHNR, CDR2 FQNEAQ (reference sequence). These data also formed part of another study, on T cells of mothers and their children.

This clonotype was obtained from a boy under 18 in good health. The chain carries TRBV7-9 and TRBJ1-2; TRBD1 matches 8 bases. The sequenced material came from blood. The CDR3 bases are TGTGCCAGCAGCTCGACAGGGGAGTTGGATGGCTACACCTTC. This gives the protein CASSSTGELDGYTF.